The 5 T cell receptor beta chains below come from one sample, sequenced in a study of cytomegalovirus exposure and HLA in healthy donors. Generated by immunoSEQ multiplex PCR, the TCRdb table keeps only in-frame clones and is missing some. The table shows 100,000 to 150,000 clones, with about 96% occurring only once. Sequenced input: PBMCs. These receptor sequences come from a man aged 18 to 29 in good health and CMV-seronegative.

This chain uses TRBV30 with TRBJ2-2, with a weak D call TRBD1 (8 bases). CDR3 length: 14 residues. V was trimmed by 3 bases and J by 6 bases, leaving 14 bases between them. Germline-derived CDR1 and CDR2 are GTSNPN and SVGIG (reference sequence). CDR3 region: CAWSATGGAGELFF. DNA of the CDR3: TGTGCCTGGAGCGCCACAGGGGGGGCCGGGGAGCTGTTTTTT.

This sequence joins TRBV12-5 and TRBJ2-1, with a possible D match to TRBD2 (5 bases). With 2 bases removed from V and 5 bases from J, the gap between germline ends came to 13 bases. Germline V CDR1 and CDR2: LGHNT, FRNRAP. The CDR3 contains 15 residues. The CDR3 sequence: CASGLLQAGHNEQFF. CDR3 nucleotides: TGTGCTAGTGGTTTGTTGCAGGCGGGCCACAATGAGCAGTTCTTC.

The chain links TRBV4-2 to TRBJ2-1; 10 bases match TRBD2. The germline gives CDR1 LGHNA, CDR2 YNFKEQ. CDR3 size: 14 residues. V trimming: 4 bases; J trimming: 7 bases; junction bases outside the gene matches: 4. The CDR3 loop is CASSRAGGGNEQFF. DNA for the CDR3: TGTGCCAGCAGCCGAGCGGGAGGGGGGAATGAGCAGTTCTTC.

The chain carries TRBV5-6 and TRBJ1-1; D possibly corresponds to TRBD1 (5 bases). Germline CDR1 SGHDT, CDR2 YYEEEE. The CDR3 is 12 residues long. Trimming left V 2 bases short and J 11 bases short, with 13 bases between. The CDR3, as DNA: TGTGCCAGCAGCTTTGAAAGGGGTACGGCTTTCTTT. It yields the protein CASSFERGTAFF.

This clone was found once. The rearrangement uses TRBV27 and TRBJ2-4; 12 bases map to TRBD2. Germline values: CDR1 MNHEY, CDR2 SMNVEV (reference sequence). V shed 5 bases and J 5 bases; nucleotides not matched to a gene: 10. CDR3 length equals 17 residues. CDR3 sequence reads: CASSPSGLAGLENIQYF. In DNA form, the CDR3 reads TGTGCCAGCAGTCCCTCGGGACTAGCGGGCTTGGAAAACATTCAGTACTTC.